This TCR beta chain was obtained from a study of CD8+ T cells in alopecia areata. Overall study: Those treated were given oral tofacitinib at 5 to 10 mg twice daily. Study-level results: Patients showed less clear TCR sequence sharing than mice, possibly partly because of HLA diversity.

Turning to this clone: Its matching antigen is unknown. Distinct nucleotide sequences in the sample also encode this CDR3.

Obtained from alopecia areata patients were lesional scalp punch biopsies along with peripheral blood. PBMCs were stained for CD3, CD4 and CD8, and CD4+ and CD8+ T cells were sorted. The authors extracted RNA and reverse transcribed it into cDNA as the sequencing template. Clones were sequenced by immunoSEQ multiplex PCR, and TCRdb holds only the in-frame ones, with some missing. The repertoire holds 100,000 to 150,000 clones, almost 50% seen once, with 18% in the top ten. Germline assignment: CDR1 SEHNR and CDR2 FQNEAQ (reference sequence). The CDR3 sequence is 12 residues long. Deletions cut 1 base from V and 0 bases from J, with 0 bases between.

The input for sequencing was CD8+ T cells sorted from blood, taken at week 0. The chain employs TRBV7-9 and TRBJ2-5; D ambiguous. This TCR derives from a human donor with alopecia areata. CDR3 nucleotide sequence: TGTGCCAGCAGCTTAGACCAAGAGACCCAGTACTTC. Its protein is CASSLDQETQYF. Supplemented by reference TRBV7-9 and TRBJ2-5, the full variable domain reads DTGVSQNPRHKITKRGQNVTFRCDPISEHNRLYWYRQTLGQGPEFLTYFQNEAQLEKSRLLSDRFSAERPKGSFSTLEIQRTEQGDSAMYLCASSLDQETQYFGPGTRLLVL.